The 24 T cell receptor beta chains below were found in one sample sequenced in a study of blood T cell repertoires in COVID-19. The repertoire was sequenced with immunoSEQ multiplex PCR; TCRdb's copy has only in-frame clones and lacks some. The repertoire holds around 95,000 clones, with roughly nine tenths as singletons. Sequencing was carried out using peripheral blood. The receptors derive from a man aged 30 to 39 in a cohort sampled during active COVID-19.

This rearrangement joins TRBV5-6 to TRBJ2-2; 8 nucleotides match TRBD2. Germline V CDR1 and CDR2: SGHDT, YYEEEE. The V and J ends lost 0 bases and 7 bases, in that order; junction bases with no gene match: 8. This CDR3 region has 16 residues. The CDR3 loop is CASSLAASGGYGELFF. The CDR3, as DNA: TGTGCCAGCAGCTTGGCCGCGAGCGGGGGTTACGGGGAGCTGTTTTTT.

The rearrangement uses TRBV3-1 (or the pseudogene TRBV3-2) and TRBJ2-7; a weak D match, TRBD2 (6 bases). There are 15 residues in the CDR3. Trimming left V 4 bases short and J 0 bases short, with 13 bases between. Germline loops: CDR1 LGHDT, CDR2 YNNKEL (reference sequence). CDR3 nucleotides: TGTGCCAGCAGCCGCCGGGACTTCCTCTCCTACGAGCAGTACTTC. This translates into CASSRRDFLSYEQYF.

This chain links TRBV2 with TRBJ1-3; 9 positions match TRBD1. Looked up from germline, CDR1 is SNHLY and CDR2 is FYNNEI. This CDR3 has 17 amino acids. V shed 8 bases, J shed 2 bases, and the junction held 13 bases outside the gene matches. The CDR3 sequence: CASSRDAQGAPGNTIYF. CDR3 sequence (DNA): TGTGCCAGCTCTCGAGACGCACAGGGGGCGCCTGGAAACACCATATATTTT.

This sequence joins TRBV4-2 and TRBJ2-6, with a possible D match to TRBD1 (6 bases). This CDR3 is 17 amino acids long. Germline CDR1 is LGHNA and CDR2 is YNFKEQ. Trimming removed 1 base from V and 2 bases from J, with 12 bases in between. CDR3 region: CASSQVGRGTGANVLTF. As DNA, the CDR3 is TGTGCCAGCAGCCAAGTTGGCAGGGGAACTGGGGCCAACGTCCTGACTTTC.

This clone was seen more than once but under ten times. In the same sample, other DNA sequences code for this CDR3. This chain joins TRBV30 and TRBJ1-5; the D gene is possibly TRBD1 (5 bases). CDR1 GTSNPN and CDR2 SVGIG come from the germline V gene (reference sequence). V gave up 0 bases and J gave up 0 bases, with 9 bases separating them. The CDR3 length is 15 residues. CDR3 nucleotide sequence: TGTGCCTGGAGTGTAGGGACTTCTAGCAATCAGCCCCAGCATTTT. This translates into CAWSVGTSSNQPQHF.

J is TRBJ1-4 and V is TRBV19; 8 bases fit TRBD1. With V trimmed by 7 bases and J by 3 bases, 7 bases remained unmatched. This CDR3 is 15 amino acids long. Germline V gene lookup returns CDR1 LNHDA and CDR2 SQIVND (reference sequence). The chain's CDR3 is CASTPQGAANEKLFF. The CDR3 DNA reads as TGTGCCAGTACACCGCAGGGGGCCGCTAATGAAAAACTGTTTTTT.

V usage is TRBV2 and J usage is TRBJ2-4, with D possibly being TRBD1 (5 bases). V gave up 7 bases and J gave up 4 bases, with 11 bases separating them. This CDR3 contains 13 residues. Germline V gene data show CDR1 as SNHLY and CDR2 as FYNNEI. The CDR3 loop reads CASTKTVKNIQYF. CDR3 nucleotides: TGTGCCAGCACCAAGACAGTAAAAAACATTCAGTACTTC.

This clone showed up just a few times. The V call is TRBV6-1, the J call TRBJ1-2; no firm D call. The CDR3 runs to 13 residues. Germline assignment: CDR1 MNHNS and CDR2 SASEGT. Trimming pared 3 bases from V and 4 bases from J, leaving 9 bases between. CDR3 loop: CASSDNGGYGYTF. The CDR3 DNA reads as TGTGCCAGCAGTGATAATGGAGGCTATGGCTACACCTTC.

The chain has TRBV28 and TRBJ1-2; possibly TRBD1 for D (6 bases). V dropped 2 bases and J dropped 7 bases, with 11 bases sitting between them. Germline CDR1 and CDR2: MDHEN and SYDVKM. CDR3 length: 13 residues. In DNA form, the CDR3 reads TGTGCCAGCAGTTTACAGGCAGGGGCTGGCTACACCTTC. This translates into CASSLQAGAGYTF.

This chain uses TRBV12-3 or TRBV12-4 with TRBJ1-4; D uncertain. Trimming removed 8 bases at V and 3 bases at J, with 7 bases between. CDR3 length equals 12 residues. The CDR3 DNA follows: TGTGCCAGCCAGGTGGCTAATGAAAAACTGTTTTTT. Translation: CASQVANEKLFF.

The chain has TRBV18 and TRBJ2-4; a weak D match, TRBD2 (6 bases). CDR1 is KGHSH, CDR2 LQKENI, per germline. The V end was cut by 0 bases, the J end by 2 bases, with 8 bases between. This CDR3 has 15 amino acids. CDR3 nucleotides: TGTGCCAGCTCACCACCGGAGGGGACCAAAAACATTCAGTACTTC. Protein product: CASSPPEGTKNIQYF. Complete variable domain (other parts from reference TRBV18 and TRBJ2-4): NAGVMQNPRHLVRRRGQEARLRCSPMKGHSHVYWYRQLPEEGLKFMVYLQKENIIDESGMPKERFSAEFPKEGPSILRIQQVVRGDSAAYFCASSPPEGTKNIQYFGAGTRLSVL.

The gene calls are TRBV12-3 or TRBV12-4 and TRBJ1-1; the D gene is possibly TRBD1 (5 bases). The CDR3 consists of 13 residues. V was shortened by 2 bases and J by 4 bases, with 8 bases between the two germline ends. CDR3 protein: CASSLLQGTEAFF. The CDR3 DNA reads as TGTGCCAGCAGTTTATTGCAGGGCACTGAAGCTTTCTTT.

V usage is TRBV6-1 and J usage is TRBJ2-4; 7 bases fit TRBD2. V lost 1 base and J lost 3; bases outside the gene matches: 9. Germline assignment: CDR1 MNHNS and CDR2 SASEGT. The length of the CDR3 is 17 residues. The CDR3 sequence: CASSEDPLSGVKNIQYF. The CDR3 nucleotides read TGTGCCAGCAGTGAAGACCCCCTCAGCGGGGTCAAAAACATTCAGTACTTC.

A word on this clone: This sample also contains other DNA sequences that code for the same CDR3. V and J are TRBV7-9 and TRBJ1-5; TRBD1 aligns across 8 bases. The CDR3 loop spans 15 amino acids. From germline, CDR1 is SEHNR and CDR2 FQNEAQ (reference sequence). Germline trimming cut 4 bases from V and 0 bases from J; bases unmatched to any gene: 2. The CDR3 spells CASSSDRGSNQPQHF. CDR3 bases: TGTGCCAGCAGCTCCGACAGGGGTAGCAATCAGCCCCAGCATTTT.

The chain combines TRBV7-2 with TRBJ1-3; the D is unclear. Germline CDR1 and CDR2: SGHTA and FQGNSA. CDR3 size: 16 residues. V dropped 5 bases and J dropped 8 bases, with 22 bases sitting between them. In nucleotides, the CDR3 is TGTGCCAGCAGCCTCATACTATCCCAGTCTCTGGACACCATATATTTT. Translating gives CASSLILSQSLDTIYF.

CDR3 DNA: TGTGCCAGCAGCTTTGGGCTAGCGGGGCGACCCTACGAGCAGTACTTC. Its protein product is CASSFGLAGRPYEQYF. This rearrangement joins TRBV12-1 to TRBJ2-7; the tabulated D call, TRBD2, remains unverified against the DNA. TRBV12-1 is a known pseudogene. The CDR3 totals 16 residues.

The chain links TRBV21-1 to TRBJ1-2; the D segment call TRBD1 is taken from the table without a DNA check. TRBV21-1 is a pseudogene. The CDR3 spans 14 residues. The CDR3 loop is CASTDEDRARGYTF. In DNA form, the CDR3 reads TGTGCCAGCACCGACGAAGACAGGGCTCGGGGCTACACCTTC.

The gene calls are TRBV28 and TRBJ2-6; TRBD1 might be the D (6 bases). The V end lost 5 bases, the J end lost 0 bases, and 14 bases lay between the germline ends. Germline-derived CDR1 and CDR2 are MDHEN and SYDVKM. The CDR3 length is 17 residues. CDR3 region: CASSPATGSSGANVLTF. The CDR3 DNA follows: TGTGCCAGCAGTCCCGCGACAGGTTCCTCTGGGGCCAACGTCCTGACTTTC. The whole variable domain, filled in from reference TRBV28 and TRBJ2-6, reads DVKVTQSSRYLVKRTGEKVFLECVQDMDHENMFWYRQDPGLGLRLIYFSYDVKMKEKGDIPEGYSVSREKKERFSLILESASTNQTSMYLCASSPATGSSGANVLTFGAGSRLTVL.

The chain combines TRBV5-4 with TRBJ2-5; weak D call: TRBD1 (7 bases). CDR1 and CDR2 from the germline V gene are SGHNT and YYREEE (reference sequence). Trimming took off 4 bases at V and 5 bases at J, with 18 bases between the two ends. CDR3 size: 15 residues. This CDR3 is CASSLRGASGETQYF. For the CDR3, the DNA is TGTGCCAGCAGCCTCAGGGGGGCCTCTGGGGAGACCCAGTACTTC.

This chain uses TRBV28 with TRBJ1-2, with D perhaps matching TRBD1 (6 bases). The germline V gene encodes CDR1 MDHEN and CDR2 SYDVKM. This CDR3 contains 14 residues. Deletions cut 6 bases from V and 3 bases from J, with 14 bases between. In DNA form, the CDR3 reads TGTGCCAGCAGGGGGGCAGGAGCCTACTATGGCTACACCTTC. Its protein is CASRGAGAYYGYTF.

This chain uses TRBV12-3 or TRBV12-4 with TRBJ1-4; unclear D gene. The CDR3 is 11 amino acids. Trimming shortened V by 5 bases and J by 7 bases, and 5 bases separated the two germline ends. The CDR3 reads CASSAGEKLFF. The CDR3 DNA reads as TGTGCCAGCAGTGCGGGTGAAAAACTGTTTTTT.

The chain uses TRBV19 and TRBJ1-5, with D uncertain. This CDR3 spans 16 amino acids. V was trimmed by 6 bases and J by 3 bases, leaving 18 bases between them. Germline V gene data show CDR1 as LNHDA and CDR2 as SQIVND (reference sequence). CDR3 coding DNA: TGTGCCAGTAGCCTGGGTACCCGGGTCGACAATCAGCCCCAGCATTTT. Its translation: CASSLGTRVDNQPQHF.

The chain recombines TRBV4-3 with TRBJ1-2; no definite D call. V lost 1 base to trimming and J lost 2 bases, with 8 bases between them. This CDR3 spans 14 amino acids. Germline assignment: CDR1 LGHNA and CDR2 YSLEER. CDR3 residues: CASSQGLQNYGYTF. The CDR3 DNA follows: TGCGCCAGCAGCCAAGGGCTGCAGAACTATGGCTACACCTTC.

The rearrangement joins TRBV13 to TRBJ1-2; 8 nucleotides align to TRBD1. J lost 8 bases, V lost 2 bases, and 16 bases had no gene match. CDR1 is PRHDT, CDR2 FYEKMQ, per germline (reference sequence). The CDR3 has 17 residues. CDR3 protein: CASSLKAGGAYFGGYTF. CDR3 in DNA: TGTGCCAGCAGCTTAAAGGCAGGGGGCGCCTATTTCGGGGGCTACACCTTC.